This T cell receptor beta chain was recorded in a study of T cell responses to AZD1222 COVID-19 vaccine. General observations from the study: The donors showed a predominance of white British ancestry and of females, with possible underestimation of clonal diversity.

Comments on this clone: What it binds is unknown. The same CDR3 can be traced to other DNA sequences in this sample.

Measured with immunoSEQ multiplex PCR; TCRdb has only the in-frame clones, and not every one. The table includes tens of thousands of clones, more than 75% detected once. The specimen was peripheral blood, collected on day 0 of AZD1222 vaccination. The clonotype originates from an adult in good health.

CDR3 region: CASSQGWDRVYEQYF. In nucleotides, the CDR3 is TGTGCCAGCAGCCAAGGCTGGGACAGAGTCTACGAGCAGTACTTC. This sequence joins TRBV3-1 (or the pseudogene TRBV3-2) and TRBJ2-7, with TRBD1 matching over 7 bases. Germline V CDR1 and CDR2: LGHDT, YNNKEL (reference sequence). Trimming cost V 1 base and J 3 bases; bases outside gene matches: 6. The CDR3 has 15 residues.